Listed here are 4 T cell receptor beta chains from one sample, sequenced in a study of T-cell memory formation after mild COVID-19. MiXCR, applied by TCRdb to the 5' RACE reads, yields one record per CDR3 protein. This sample yields around 430,000 distinct CDR3 sequences, of which about 16% are seen a single time; about 22% belongs to the top ten. Sequenced input: PBMCs or a T cell subset sorted from them (not recorded which). The receptors here all came from a man between 18 and 35 years old who had mild COVID-19 (a few samples of this study predate the infection). Cell type and time point are not known.

This sequence joins TRBV13 and TRBJ1-5, with 8 bases matching TRBD1. This CDR3 spans 17 amino acids. Trimming removed 5 bases from V and 0 bases from J; junction bases left unmatched: 9. The germline gives CDR1 PRHDT, CDR2 FYEKMQ (reference sequence). The CDR3 nucleotides are TGTGCCAGCAGCCCCACCCCAGGGGGCTATAGCAATCAGCCCCAGCATTTT. It codes for CASSPTPGGYSNQPQHF.

V is TRBV7-2 and J is TRBJ1-1; D may be TRBD1 (5 bases). There are 15 residues in the CDR3. Germline V gives CDR1 SGHTA, CDR2 FQGNSA. V lost 3 bases and J 4 bases, leaving 15 bases between the germline ends. Here the CDR3 reads CASSFYAEGSTEAFF. The CDR3 coding sequence is TGTGCCAGCAGCTTTTATGCGGAGGGGAGCACTGAAGCTTTCTTT.

This clonotype has only a few counts. The chain couples TRBV6-2 or TRBV6-3 to TRBJ2-3; no definite D call. The CDR3 length is 17 residues. V lost 5 bases to trimming and J lost 0 bases, with 18 bases between them. Looked up from germline, CDR1 is MNHEY and CDR2 is SVGEGT. This CDR3 is CASSNPRTMASTDTQYF. In DNA form, the CDR3 reads TGTGCCAGCAGTAATCCGAGGACGATGGCTAGCACAGATACGCAGTATTTT.

This rearrangement joins TRBV20-1 to TRBJ2-3; perhaps TRBD1 as D (6 bases). Looked up from germline, CDR1 is DFQATT and CDR2 is SNEGSKA (reference sequence). The CDR3 loop spans 15 amino acids. The ends were cut back, 6 bases at V and 0 bases at J, with 16 bases in the middle. In DNA form, the CDR3 reads TGCAGTGCAGATGGACAGCACCCAAGCACAGATACGCAGTATTTT. Its translation is CSADGQHPSTDTQYF.